The 6 T cell receptor beta chains reported below all come from one sample, sequenced in a study of technical replicates of blood from several donors. The assay was immunoSEQ multiplex PCR, and TCRdb's table has in-frame clones only and misses some. The data show 99,000 or so clones, 95% seen once. Material: T cells isolated from PBMCs. These TCRs come from a human donor in good health.

The chain has TRBV6-5 and TRBJ2-7, with D possibly matching TRBD2 (6 bases). The CDR3 consists of 14 residues. V was cut by 6 bases and J by 2 bases, with 14 bases left in between. Per germline, CDR1 MNHEY and CDR2 SVGAGI. The CDR3 sequence: CASSPGLAAYEQYF. The CDR3 DNA is TGTGCCAGCAGCCCGGGACTGGCGGCCTACGAGCAGTACTTC.

CDR3 nucleotide sequence: TGTGCCAGCAGCTTTTTAGCTACGAAGGAAAAACTGTTTTTT. This codes for CASSFLATKEKLFF. The chain links TRBV5-6 to TRBJ1-4; D is undetermined. The CDR3 is 14 amino acids. With 2 bases removed from V and 8 bases from J, the gap between germline ends came to 13 bases. Germline V lookup: CDR1 SGHDT, CDR2 YYEEEE.

This clone appeared once. The CDR3 region has the DNA TGTGCCAGCAGCCTCCTCGGGACTGGCACTGAAGCTTTCTTT. This codes for CASSLLGTGTEAFF. The chain uses TRBV14 and TRBJ1-1; D is possibly TRBD1 (5 bases). Looked up from germline, CDR1 is SGHDN and CDR2 is FVKESK. The CDR3 is 14 residues long. Trimming shortened V by 4 bases and J by 4 bases, and 13 bases separated the two germline ends.

This chain uses TRBV27 with TRBJ2-7, with TRBD2 matching 13 bases. The CDR3 consists of 15 residues. J was trimmed by 5 bases and V by 6 bases; bases with no gene match: 7. The V gene's germline CDR1 is MNHEY and CDR2 SMNVEV (reference sequence). The CDR3 here is CASRRTSGSFHEQYF. DNA for the CDR3: TGTGCCAGCAGAAGGACTAGCGGGAGCTTCCACGAGCAGTACTTC.

The rearrangement links TRBV11-1 to TRBJ2-2; maybe TRBD1 (5 bases). Trimming removed 5 bases from V and 6 bases from J, with 7 bases in between. The CDR3 totals 12 residues. Germline values: CDR1 SGHAT, CDR2 FQDESV (reference sequence). The CDR3 bases are TGTGCCAGCAGCCAGGGTGCCGGGGAGCTGTTTTTT. Residues: CASSQGAGELFF. Full variable domain (missing parts from reference TRBV11-1 and TRBJ2-2): EAEVAQSPRYKITEKSQAVAFWCDPISGHATLYWYRQILGQGPELLVQFQDESVVDDSQLPKDRFSAERLKGVDSTLKIQPAELGDSAMYLCASSQGAGELFFGEGSRLTVL.

This sequence joins TRBV5-1 and TRBJ2-1, with a weak D call TRBD2 (5 bases). CDR1 is SGHRS, CDR2 YFSETQ, per germline. The V and J ends lost 0 bases and 7 bases respectively, with 23 bases between them. The CDR3 length is 18 residues. CDR3 region: CASSLAAPSDAGWNEQFF. The CDR3 DNA is TGCGCCAGCAGCTTGGCCGCTCCTTCGGACGCGGGTTGGAATGAGCAGTTCTTC.